The clone carrying this TCR beta chain turned up a few times. The data were obtained in a study of T-cell reconstitution after alpha-beta-depleted transplantation in children. TCRbeta library preparation incorporated unique molecular identifiers. TCRdb redid the calling of the PCR reads with MiXCR, one entry per CDR3 protein. Of 550,000 to 800,000 distinct CDR3 sequences detected, 10% to 15% appear once; the ten largest clones hold 0.79%. V was clipped by 1 base and J by 3 bases; unmatched bases: 2. This CDR3 contains 14 residues. CDR1 and CDR2 (germline): SNHLY, FYNNEI. The clonotype originates from a girl aged 2-9 years with congenital amegakaryocytic thrombocytopenia, due to receive a stem cell transplant. Specimen: PBMCs, collected before TCRalphabeta/CD19-depleted stem cell transplant. The chain joins TRBV2 to TRBJ2-5, with 7 nucleotides matching TRBD1. CDR3 in amino acids: CASSEGTGKETQYF. The CDR3 nucleotides read TGTGCCAGCAGTGAAGGGACAGGCAAAGAGACCCAGTACTTC. Based on the CDR3 plus reference TRBV2 and TRBJ2-5, the full variable domain is EPEVTQTPSHQVTQMGQEVILRCVPISNHLYFYWYRQILGQKVEFLVSFYNNEISEKSEIFDDQFSVERPDGSNFTLKIRSTKLEDSAMYFCASSEGTGKETQYFGPGTRLLVL.